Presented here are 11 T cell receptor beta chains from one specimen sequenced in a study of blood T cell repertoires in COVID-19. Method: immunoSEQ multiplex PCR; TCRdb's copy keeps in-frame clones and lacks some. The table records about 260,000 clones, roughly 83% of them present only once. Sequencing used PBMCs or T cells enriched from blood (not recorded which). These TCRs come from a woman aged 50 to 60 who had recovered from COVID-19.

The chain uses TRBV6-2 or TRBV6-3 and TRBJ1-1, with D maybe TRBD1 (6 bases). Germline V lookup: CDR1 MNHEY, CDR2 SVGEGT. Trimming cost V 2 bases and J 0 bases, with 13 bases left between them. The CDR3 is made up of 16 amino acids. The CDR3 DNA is TGTGCCAGCAGTTACGGCAGGGGCACCATGAACACTGAAGCTTTCTTT. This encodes CASSYGRGTMNTEAFF.

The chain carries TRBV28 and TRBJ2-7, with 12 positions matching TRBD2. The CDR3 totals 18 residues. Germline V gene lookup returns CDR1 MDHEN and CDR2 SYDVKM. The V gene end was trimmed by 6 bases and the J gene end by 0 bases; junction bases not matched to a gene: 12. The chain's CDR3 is CASSPQTSGRRSSYEQYF. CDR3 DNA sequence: TGTGCCAGCAGCCCACAGACTAGCGGGAGACGTAGCTCCTACGAGCAGTACTTC.

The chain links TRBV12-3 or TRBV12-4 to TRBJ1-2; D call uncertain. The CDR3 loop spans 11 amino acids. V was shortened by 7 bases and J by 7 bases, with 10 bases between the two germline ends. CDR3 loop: CASTYRGGYTF. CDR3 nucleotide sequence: TGTGCCAGCACCTACCGGGGTGGCTACACCTTC.

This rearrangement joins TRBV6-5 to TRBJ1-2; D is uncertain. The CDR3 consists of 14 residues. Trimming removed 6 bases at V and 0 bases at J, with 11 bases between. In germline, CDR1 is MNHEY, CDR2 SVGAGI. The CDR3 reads CASSILESNYGYTF. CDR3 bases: TGTGCCAGCAGCATATTGGAGTCTAACTATGGCTACACCTTC.

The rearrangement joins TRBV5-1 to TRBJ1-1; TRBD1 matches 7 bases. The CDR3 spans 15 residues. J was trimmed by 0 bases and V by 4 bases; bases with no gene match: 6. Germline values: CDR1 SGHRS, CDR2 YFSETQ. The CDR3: CASSPEGAMNTEAFF. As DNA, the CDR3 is TGCGCCAGCAGCCCGGAGGGGGCAATGAACACTGAAGCTTTCTTT.

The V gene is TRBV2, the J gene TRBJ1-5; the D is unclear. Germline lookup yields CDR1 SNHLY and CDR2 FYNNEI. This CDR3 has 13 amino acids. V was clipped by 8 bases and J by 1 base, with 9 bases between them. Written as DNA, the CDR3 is TGTGCCAGCGTGTTAGAGAGCAATCAGCCCCAGCATTTT. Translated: CASVLESNQPQHF. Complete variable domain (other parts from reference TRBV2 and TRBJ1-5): EPEVTQTPSHQVTQMGQEVILRCVPISNHLYFYWYRQILGQKVEFLVSFYNNEISEKSEIFDDQFSVERPDGSNFTLKIRSTKLEDSAMYFCASVLESNQPQHFGDGTRLSIL.

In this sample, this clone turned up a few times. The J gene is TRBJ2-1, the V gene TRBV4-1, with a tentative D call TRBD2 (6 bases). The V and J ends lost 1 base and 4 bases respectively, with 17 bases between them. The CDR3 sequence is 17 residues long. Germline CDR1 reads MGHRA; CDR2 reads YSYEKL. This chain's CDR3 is CASSQVVWDSGYNEQFF. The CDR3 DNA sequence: TGCGCCAGCAGCCAAGTTGTCTGGGACTCAGGATACAATGAGCAGTTCTTC.

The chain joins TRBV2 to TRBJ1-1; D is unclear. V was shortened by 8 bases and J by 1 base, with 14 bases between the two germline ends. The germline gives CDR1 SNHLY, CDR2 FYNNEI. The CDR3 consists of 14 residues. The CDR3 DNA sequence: TGTGCCAGCCGGGGTGAGTCGAGGAACACTGAAGCTTTCTTT. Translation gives CASRGESRNTEAFF.

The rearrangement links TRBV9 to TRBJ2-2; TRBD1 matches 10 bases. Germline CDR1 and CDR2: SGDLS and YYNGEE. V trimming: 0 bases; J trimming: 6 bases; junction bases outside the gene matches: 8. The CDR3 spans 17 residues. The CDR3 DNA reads TGTGCCAGCAGCGTAGGACCCGCGGGACAGGGGTCCGGGGAGCTGTTTTTT. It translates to CASSVGPAGQGSGELFF.

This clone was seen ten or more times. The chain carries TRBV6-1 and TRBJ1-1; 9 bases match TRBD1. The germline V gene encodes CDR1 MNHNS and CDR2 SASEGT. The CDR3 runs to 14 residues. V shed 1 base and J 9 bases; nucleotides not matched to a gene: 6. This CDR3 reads CASSEGWDRDKAFF. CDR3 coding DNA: TGTGCCAGCAGTGAAGGGTGGGACAGGGATAAAGCTTTCTTT.

The CDR3 protein is CASSIREGAGYGYTF. CDR3 nucleotides: TGTGCCAGTAGTATACGAGAGGGGGCCGGATATGGCTACACCTTC. The V gene is TRBV19, the J gene TRBJ1-2, with TRBD1 identical over 7 bases. The CDR3 is made up of 15 amino acids. With 2 bases clipped from V and 5 bases from J, the junction kept 8 bases outside the gene matches. Looked up from germline, CDR1 is LNHDA and CDR2 is SQIVND (reference sequence).